The clone carrying this T cell receptor (beta chain) was observed once. What it recognizes is unknown. V was shortened by 4 bases and J by 6 bases, with 20 bases between the two germline ends. This CDR3 is 15 amino acids long. CDR1 and CDR2 (germline): SGHDT, YYEEEE. Specified time point: persistent/refractory GD, antithyroid drugs over 5 years with positive TRAb. PBMC-derived RNA was used for the TCR library. These data come from a study of regulatory T cells in long-lasting Graves disease. Study overall: A definition of persistent Graves' disease required over 5 years of antithyroid drugs plus positive TSH receptor antibodies.

Library construction for TCR beta used iRepertoire HTBI primers and Arm-PCR of CDR3 regions. TCRdb used MiXCR to reprocess the multiplex PCR reads, holding one entry per CDR3 protein. The repertoire consists of fewer than 400,000 distinct CDR3 sequences, with about a fifth occurring once and the leading ten covering more than 20%. Study outcomes and limitations: Having few samples may have compromised the accuracy.

The receptor was isolated from a female donor with Graves disease. Specimen: peripheral blood mononuclear cells (PBMCs), collected when the disease was refractory, from a patient treated with antithyroid drugs. The chain joins TRBV5-6 to TRBJ2-7; D is ambiguous. The CDR3 nucleotides are TGTGCCAGCAGCCCCCGACGGACCTACGCTCTCGAGCAGTACTTC. It codes for CASSPRRTYALEQYF.